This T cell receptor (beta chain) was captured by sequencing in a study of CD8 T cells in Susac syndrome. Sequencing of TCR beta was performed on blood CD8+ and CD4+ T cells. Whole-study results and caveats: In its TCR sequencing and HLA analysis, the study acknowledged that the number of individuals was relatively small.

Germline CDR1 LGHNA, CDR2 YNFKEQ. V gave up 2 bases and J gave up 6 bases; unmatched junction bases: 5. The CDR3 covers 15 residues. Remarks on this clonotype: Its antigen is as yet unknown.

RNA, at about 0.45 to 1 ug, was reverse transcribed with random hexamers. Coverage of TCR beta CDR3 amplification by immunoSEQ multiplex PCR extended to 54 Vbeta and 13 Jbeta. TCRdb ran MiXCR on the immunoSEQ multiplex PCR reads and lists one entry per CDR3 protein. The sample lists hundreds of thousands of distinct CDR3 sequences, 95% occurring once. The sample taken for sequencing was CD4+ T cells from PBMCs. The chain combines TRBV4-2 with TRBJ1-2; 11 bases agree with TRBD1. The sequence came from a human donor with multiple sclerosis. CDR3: CASSQPGQGANGYTF. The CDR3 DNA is TGTGCCAGCAGCCAACCAGGACAGGGGGCTAATGGCTACACCTTC.